This T cell receptor beta chain was sequenced in a study of shared clonotypes between healthy human individuals. CD45RO-negative cells were positively selected for CCR7, leaving out terminally differentiated effector memory CD45RA+ cells. Sequencing was performed with immunoSEQ multiplex PCR; in TCRdb, only in-frame clones are kept and a portion is missing. The table lists more than 2 million clones, around 93% of them singletons, with roughly 1.7% in the top ten. This TCR derives from a man between 18 and 29 years old in good health. Some clones in this sample may be carry-over from other donors' samples. Sequenced material: naive CD8+ T cells from PBMCs.

The DNA for the CDR3 is TGCAGCGTAACAAGCGGGCCCAGCTACAATGAGCAGTTCTTC. This codes for CSVTSGPSYNEQFF. V is TRBV29-1 and J is TRBJ2-1, with D maybe TRBD2 (6 bases). Deletions cut 6 bases from V and 3 bases from J, with 15 bases between. Germline V CDR1 and CDR2: SQVTM, ANQGSEA. This CDR3 comprises 14 residues.